These 30 T cell receptor beta chains share one sample of origin, sequenced in a study of glioma-infiltrating T cells after dendritic cell vaccination. TCRdb keeps only in-frame clones here, not all; method: immunoSEQ multiplex PCR. The sample includes 100,000 or so clones, 65% to 85% of them seen just once. Time point here: after dendritic cell vaccination, including at tumor progression/relapse. The source material was blood, sampled after dendritic cell vaccination. The receptors come from a human donor with glioblastoma.

In regard to this clone: A junction end diverges from the germline sequence, so it may reflect a read error. The chain uses TRBV28 and TRBJ1-4; 8 bases match TRBD1. This CDR3 region has 13 residues. Germline V CDR1 and CDR2: MDHEN, SYDVKM. In DNA, the CDR3 is TGTGCCAGCAGTTCGACCACAAAGACAGGGGAGGTTTTT. This translates into CASSSTTKTGEVF.

CDR3 sequence (DNA): TGTGCCAGCAGCTACCCCGCAGGGGGCGCGGATGGCTACACCTTC. Protein sequence: CASSYPAGGADGYTF. The genes are TRBV5-4 and TRBJ1-2; 8 positions agree with TRBD1. CDR1 and CDR2 from the germline V gene are SGHNT and YYREEE (reference sequence). V was clipped by 3 bases and J by 6 bases; unmatched bases: 10. The CDR3 length is 15 residues.

The gene calls are TRBV27 and TRBJ2-7; TRBD2 matches 10 bases. The CDR3 totals 14 residues. Trimming at V came to 6 bases and at J to 5 bases, leaving 7 bases not matched to a gene. From germline, CDR1 is MNHEY and CDR2 SMNVEV (reference sequence). The CDR3 loop is CASRLAGSRNEQYF. The CDR3 DNA is TGTGCCAGCAGACTAGCGGGAAGTCGCAACGAGCAGTACTTC.

This chain uses TRBV7-9 with TRBJ2-1; D may be TRBD1 (5 bases). Trimming stripped 5 bases from V and 5 bases from J, with 22 bases between. The CDR3 is made up of 17 amino acids. Germline V gene data show CDR1 as SEHNR and CDR2 as FQNEAQ (reference sequence). CDR3 sequence (DNA): TGTGCCAGCAGCCTAACCTTAGGGGTGGCAGACAACAATGAGCAGTTCTTC. Translated: CASSLTLGVADNNEQFF.

V gene TRBV7-3 combines with J gene TRBJ2-3, with 11 bases aligning to TRBD2. The J segment lost 4 bases and the V segment lost 1 base, leaving 7 bases of the junction unmatched. This CDR3 contains 17 residues. In germline, CDR1 is SGHTA, CDR2 FQGTGA. CDR3 DNA: TGTGCCAGCAGCTTAATGGCGATAGCGGGAGGGCCAGATACGCAGTATTTT. Residues: CASSLMAIAGGPDTQYF. Combining the CDR3 with reference TRBV7-3 and TRBJ2-3 gives the whole variable domain GAGVSQTPSNKVTEKGKYVELRCDPISGHTALYWYRQSLGQGPEFLIYFQGTGAADDSGLPNDRFFAVRPEGSVSTLKIQRTERGDSAVYLCASSLMAIAGGPDTQYFGPGTRLTVL.

The genes are TRBV10-3 and TRBJ1-2; D uncertain. Germline values: CDR1 ENHRY, CDR2 SYGVKD. Trimming took off 7 bases at V and 7 bases at J, with 19 bases between the two ends. The CDR3 runs to 14 residues. DNA for the CDR3: TGTGCCATCACGGGTGATCCATGGGTCCGTGGCTACACCTTC. It specifies CAITGDPWVRGYTF.

The chain employs TRBV7-9 and TRBJ2-1; 7 bases are a match to TRBD2. CDR3 size: 14 residues. V gave up 1 base and J gave up 7 bases; unmatched junction bases: 4. Germline V gives CDR1 SEHNR, CDR2 FQNEAQ (reference sequence). CDR3 bases: TGTGCCAGCAGCTTAGTTGGACTAGGTAATGAGCAGTTCTTC. Translated: CASSLVGLGNEQFF.

The rearrangement joins TRBV5-1 to TRBJ1-1, with D tentatively TRBD1 (5 bases). Germline assignment: CDR1 SGHRS and CDR2 YFSETQ. Trimming left V 3 bases short and J 4 bases short, with 22 bases between. The CDR3 is 17 residues long. CDR3 amino acids: CASSSSVGVPGGTEAFF. CDR3 in DNA: TGCGCCAGCAGCTCCTCGGTAGGGGTCCCGGGTGGCACTGAAGCTTTCTTT.

The genes are TRBV9 and TRBJ2-5, with 7 bases aligning to TRBD2. Germline V gives CDR1 SGDLS, CDR2 YYNGEE. The CDR3 runs 15 residues. J gave up 2 bases and V 2 bases, and 6 bases lay outside the gene matches. CDR3: CASSVTGAGQETQYF. Here the CDR3 DNA reads TGTGCCAGCAGCGTCACGGGAGCGGGACAAGAGACCCAGTACTTC.

V is TRBV5-1 and J is TRBJ1-2; D might be TRBD1 (6 bases). The CDR3 spans 14 residues. Germline V gene sequence: CDR1 SGHRS, CDR2 YFSETQ. The germline V and J ends were trimmed by 2 bases and 8 bases, with 16 bases remaining between them. The CDR3 sequence is CASSFEGRGRGYTF. CDR3 sequence (DNA): TGCGCCAGCAGCTTTGAGGGCAGGGGAAGGGGCTACACCTTC.

The V call is TRBV11-2, the J call TRBJ1-2; no reliable D call. V was trimmed by 0 bases and J by 0 bases, leaving 11 bases between them. CDR1 is SGHAT and CDR2 is FQNNGV in the germline V gene. This CDR3 spans 16 amino acids. CDR3 DNA sequence: TGTGCCAGCAGCTTAGATCCTGGCGGAGCTAACTATGGCTACACCTTC. Translation gives CASSLDPGGANYGYTF.

V and J are TRBV9 and TRBJ1-2, with D possibly being TRBD1 (5 bases). The CDR3 is made up of 14 amino acids. V was trimmed by 6 bases and J by 2 bases, leaving 14 bases between them. Germline V gene sequence: CDR1 SGDLS, CDR2 YYNGEE. CDR3 nucleotide sequence: TGTGCCAGCAACAGTCGGGGGGAGAACTATGGCTACACCTTC. Protein product: CASNSRGENYGYTF.

This clone occurred once. The chain carries TRBV18 and TRBJ1-1; D perhaps matches TRBD1 (5 bases). This CDR3 contains 13 residues. Germline V gene lookup returns CDR1 KGHSH and CDR2 LQKENI. Trimming pared 4 bases from V and 3 bases from J, leaving 9 bases between. In DNA form, the CDR3 reads TGTGCCAGCTCACTGGCGGGGGACACTGAAGCTTTCTTT. It is translated as CASSLAGDTEAFF.

The chain links TRBV18 to TRBJ1-5, with D possibly TRBD1 on 6 matching bases. The CDR3 extends over 15 amino acids. Deletions cut 3 bases from V and 5 bases from J, with 14 bases between. Germline values: CDR1 KGHSH, CDR2 LQKENI. This CDR3 reads CASSPVGTSYQPQHF. CDR3 nucleotides: TGTGCCAGCTCACCTGTCGGGACAAGTTATCAGCCCCAGCATTTT.

This clone was picked up many times. CDR3 DNA: TGTGCCAGCAGTTCACTGGGTGCGGGGCAGGCTGAAAAACTGTTTTTT. It encodes CASSSLGAGQAEKLFF. The chain combines TRBV28 with TRBJ1-4, with D maybe TRBD1 (5 bases). This CDR3 has 16 residues. CDR1 MDHEN and CDR2 SYDVKM come from the germline V gene. The V and J ends lost 4 bases and 7 bases respectively, with 19 bases between them.

This chain links TRBV4-2 with TRBJ1-2; D uncertain. Germline V lookup: CDR1 LGHNA, CDR2 YNFKEQ. V was clipped by 4 bases and J by 3 bases, with 9 bases between them. This CDR3 spans 13 amino acids. This CDR3 reads CASSPRGDYGYTF. CDR3 nucleotide sequence: TGTGCCAGCAGCCCCCGGGGTGACTATGGCTACACCTTC.

The J gene is TRBJ2-7, the V gene TRBV5-1; 8 nucleotides agree with TRBD2. Trimming removed 3 bases from V and 0 bases from J; junction bases left unmatched: 5. Germline V gives CDR1 SGHRS, CDR2 YFSETQ. This CDR3 comprises 15 residues. This CDR3 reads CASSYLAGNSYEQYF. In DNA form, the CDR3 reads TGCGCCAGCAGCTATCTAGCGGGTAACTCCTACGAGCAGTACTTC.

This rearrangement joins TRBV5-1 to TRBJ2-7, with 9 bases lining up with TRBD2. V was pared by 0 bases and J by 3 bases, with 13 bases of the junction left unmatched. Germline CDR1 and CDR2: SGHRS and YFSETQ. The CDR3 loop spans 18 amino acids. DNA of the CDR3: TGCGCCAGCAGCTTGGTCCCTAGCGGGACCGATCATAACTACGAGCAGTACTTC. This encodes CASSLVPSGTDHNYEQYF.

V and J are TRBV23-1 and TRBJ2-7, with 11 positions matching TRBD1. TRBV23-1 is flagged as an ORF with uncertain function. CDR3 length: 19 residues. Unmatched junction bases numbered 14, after V lost 0 bases and J lost 4 bases. The DNA for the CDR3 is TGCGCCAGCAGTCAATCGGTAGCCGGGACAGGGGGGAAGTTATACGAGCAGTACTTC. Its protein product is CASSQSVAGTGGKLYEQYF.

The V gene is TRBV10-3, the J gene TRBJ2-7; weak D call: TRBD2 (5 bases). CDR3 length: 14 amino acids. Trimming removed 11 bases from V and 0 bases from J, with 17 bases in between. In germline, CDR1 is ENHRY, CDR2 SYGVKD. The CDR3 nucleotides are TGTGCCTCCTCACCGACGGGGAGCTCCTACGAGCAGTACTTC. Encoded protein: CASSPTGSSYEQYF.

The rearrangement joins TRBV10-3 to TRBJ2-5; TRBD2 is a possible D gene (5 bases). CDR1 is ENHRY, CDR2 SYGVKD, per germline. Trimming stripped 2 bases from V and 5 bases from J, with 9 bases between. CDR3 length: 13 amino acids. The CDR3 coding sequence is TGTGCCATCAGTGAGCCCGGGGTCGAGACCCAGTACTTC. Protein product: CAISEPGVETQYF.

The V and J genes are TRBV18 and TRBJ1-5; no clear D. CDR3 length: 12 residues. Looked up from germline, CDR1 is KGHSH and CDR2 is LQKENI. V was pared by 4 bases and J by 6 bases, with 7 bases between. The CDR3 DNA sequence: TGTGCCAGCTCACTCTCGGGTCAGCCCCAGCATTTT. It specifies CASSLSGQPQHF.

This clone was recorded only once. The rearrangement uses TRBV28 and TRBJ2-4, with D unclear. The CDR3 is 14 residues long. CDR1 MDHEN and CDR2 SYDVKM come from the germline V gene. Trimming took off 1 base at V and 0 bases at J, with 4 bases between the two ends. The DNA of the CDR3 is TGTGCCAGCAGTTTATTTCTAGCCAAAAACATTCAGTACTTC. It is translated as CASSLFLAKNIQYF.

V usage is TRBV11-3 and J usage is TRBJ1-6; D unclear. From germline, CDR1 is SGHNT and CDR2 YENEEA. The CDR3 covers 14 residues. Between the trimmed V and J ends, which lost 3 bases and 5 bases, there was a span of 8 bases. CDR3 residues: CASSFVADNSPLHF. The CDR3 region has the DNA TGTGCCAGCAGCTTTGTGGCAGATAATTCACCCCTCCACTTT.

The V and J genes are TRBV2 and TRBJ2-1; D may be TRBD2 (5 bases). The CDR3 contains 15 residues. The V end was cut by 8 bases, the J end by 6 bases, with 20 bases between. The V gene's germline CDR1 is SNHLY and CDR2 FYNNEI. The CDR3 bases are TGTGCCAGCTACCCTCCCGGGAAGGGTTTCAATGAGCAGTTCTTC. Translated, it gives CASYPPGKGFNEQFF.

The chain couples TRBV19 to TRBJ2-7; TRBD1 agrees at 9 bases. In germline, CDR1 is LNHDA, CDR2 SQIVND (reference sequence). The CDR3 is 15 residues long. J gave up 2 bases and V 6 bases, and 8 bases lay outside the gene matches. CDR3 sequence: CASRRQGEGTYEQYF. Here the CDR3 DNA reads TGTGCCAGTAGGCGACAGGGGGAAGGGACCTACGAGCAGTACTTC. Full variable domain (outside the CDR3, taken from reference TRBV19 and TRBJ2-7): DGGITQSPKYLFRKEGQNVTLSCEQNLNHDAMYWYRQDPGQGLRLIYYSQIVNDFQKGDIAEGYSVSREKKESFPLTVTSAQKNPTAFYLCASRRQGEGTYEQYFGPGTRLTVT.

This clone was detected many times. The genes are TRBV7-9 and TRBJ1-5; TRBD1 might be the D (5 bases). The length of the CDR3 is 15 residues. V lost 5 bases and J lost 0, with 11 bases in between. Germline CDR1 and CDR2: SEHNR and FQNEAQ (reference sequence). The CDR3 is CASSPGLDSNQPQHF. The DNA for the CDR3 is TGTGCCAGCAGCCCGGGACTAGATAGCAATCAGCCCCAGCATTTT.

This clone appeared once. This chain uses TRBV7-3 with TRBJ2-7; tentatively, D is TRBD2 (5 bases). Per germline, CDR1 SGHTA and CDR2 FQGTGA. This CDR3 is 16 amino acids long. Trimming shortened V by 5 bases and J by 7 bases, and 24 bases separated the two germline ends. The CDR3 sequence: CASSPSTSGILKEQYF. DNA of the CDR3: TGTGCCAGCAGCCCGAGCACATCGGGGATCCTCAAGGAGCAGTACTTC.

A word on this clone: One junction end does not reproduce the germline sequence, and a read error may be involved. The chain recombines TRBV29-1 with TRBJ1-1; 9 bases align to TRBD1. The CDR3 covers 10 residues. The germline gives CDR1 SQVTM, CDR2 ANQGSEA. The chain's CDR3 is CLTGGTEAFF. DNA for the CDR3: TGTTTGACAGGGGGGACTGAAGCTTTCTTT.

Note on this clone: The junction departs from germline at one end; a sequencing error may be responsible. CDR3 protein: CASRYFQGAQNEQYF. Written as DNA, the CDR3 is TGTGCCAGCAGGTACTTTCAGGGGGCGCAGAACGAGCAGTACTTC. This chain uses TRBV6-5 with TRBJ2-7, with 8 bases identical to TRBD1. Germline CDR1 MNHEY, CDR2 SVGAGI. The CDR3 length is 15 residues.